This T cell receptor beta chain was sequenced in a study of OX40 agonist ivuxolimab in advanced cancers. The CDR3 consists of 14 residues. Germline CDR1 and CDR2: SNHLY and FYNNEI. The germline V and J ends were trimmed by 10 bases and 4 bases, with 19 bases remaining between them. Broader study findings: With doses of 0.1-3.0 mg/kg, partial responders showed among the lowest clonal expansion.

For this clone: Its target is not known.

TCRdb's copy holds only in-frame clones and misses some; the assay was immunoSEQ multiplex PCR. The sample yields 80,000 to 130,000 clones, around nine tenths seen once. This sample comprised CD4+ or CD8+ T cells sorted from blood, obtained in a trial of the OX40 agonist ivuxolimab. J is TRBJ1-2 and V is TRBV2, with TRBD1 as a possible D gene (6 bases). The TCR comes from an adult with an advanced solid tumor such as melanoma, head and neck, liver or kidney cancer. This chain's CDR3 is CATSRDIRSYGYTF. CDR3 nucleotide sequence: TGTGCCACTAGCCGGGACATCCGTTCCTATGGCTACACCTTC.